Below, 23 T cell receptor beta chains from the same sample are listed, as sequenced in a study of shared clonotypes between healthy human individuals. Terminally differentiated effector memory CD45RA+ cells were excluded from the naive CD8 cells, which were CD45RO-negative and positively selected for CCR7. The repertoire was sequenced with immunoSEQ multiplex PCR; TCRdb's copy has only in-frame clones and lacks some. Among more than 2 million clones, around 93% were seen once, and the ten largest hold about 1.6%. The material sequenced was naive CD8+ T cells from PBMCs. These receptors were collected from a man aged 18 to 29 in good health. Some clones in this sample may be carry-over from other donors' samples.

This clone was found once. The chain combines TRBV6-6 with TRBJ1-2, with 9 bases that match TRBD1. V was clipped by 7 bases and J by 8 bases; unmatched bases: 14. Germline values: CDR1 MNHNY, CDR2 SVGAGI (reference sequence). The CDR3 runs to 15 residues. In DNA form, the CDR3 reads TGTGCCAGCACCCGGGGGTGGGGACAGGGAAGGGGCTACACCTTC. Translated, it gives CASTRGWGQGRGYTF.

For the CDR3, the DNA is TGTGCCAGCAGTCCAGGACCTATTTTGAACACTGAAGCTTTCTTT. It is translated as CASSPGPILNTEAFF. This chain links TRBV27 with TRBJ1-1; D gene ambiguous. CDR3 length: 15 residues. The germline gives CDR1 MNHEY, CDR2 SMNVEV (reference sequence). With 5 bases removed from V and 0 bases from J, the gap between germline ends came to 13 bases.

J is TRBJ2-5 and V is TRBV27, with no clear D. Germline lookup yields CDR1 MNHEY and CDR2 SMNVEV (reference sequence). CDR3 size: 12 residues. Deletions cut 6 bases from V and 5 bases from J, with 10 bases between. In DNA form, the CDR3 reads TGTGCCAGCAGGAATGGGCGTGAGACCCAGTACTTC. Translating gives CASRNGRETQYF.

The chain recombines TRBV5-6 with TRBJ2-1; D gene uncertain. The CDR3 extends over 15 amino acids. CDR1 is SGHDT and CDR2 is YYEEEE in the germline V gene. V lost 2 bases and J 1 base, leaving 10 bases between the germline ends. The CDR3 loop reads CASSLRRVSYNEQFF. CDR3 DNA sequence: TGTGCCAGCAGCTTAAGAAGGGTATCCTACAATGAGCAGTTCTTC.

This CDR3 is CASSPYGAGDINEQFF. The CDR3 DNA is TGTGCCAGCAGTCCCTACGGGGCGGGAGATATCAATGAGCAGTTCTTC. This chain links TRBV27 with TRBJ2-1; 7 positions agree with TRBD2. Germline loops: CDR1 MNHEY, CDR2 SMNVEV (reference sequence). The V and J ends lost 5 bases and 6 bases, in that order; junction bases with no gene match: 13. The CDR3 is made up of 16 amino acids.

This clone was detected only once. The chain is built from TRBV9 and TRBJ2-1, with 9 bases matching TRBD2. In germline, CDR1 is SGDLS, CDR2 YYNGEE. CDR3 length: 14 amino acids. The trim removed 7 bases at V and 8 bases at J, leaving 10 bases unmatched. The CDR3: CASDSAGGQDEQFF. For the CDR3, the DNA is TGTGCCAGCGACTCGGCGGGAGGGCAGGATGAGCAGTTCTTC.

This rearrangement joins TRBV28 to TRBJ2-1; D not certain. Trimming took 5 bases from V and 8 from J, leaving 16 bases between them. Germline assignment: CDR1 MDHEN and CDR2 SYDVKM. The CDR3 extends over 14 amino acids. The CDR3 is CASSPHTGLDEQFF. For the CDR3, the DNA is TGTGCCAGCAGTCCCCACACCGGTTTGGATGAGCAGTTCTTC.

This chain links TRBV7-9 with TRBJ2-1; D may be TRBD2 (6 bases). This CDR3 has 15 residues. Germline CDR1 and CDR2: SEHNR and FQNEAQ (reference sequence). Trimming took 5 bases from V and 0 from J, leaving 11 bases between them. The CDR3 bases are TGTGCCAGCAGCCAACCGACTAGCTCCTACAATGAGCAGTTCTTC. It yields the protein CASSQPTSSYNEQFF.

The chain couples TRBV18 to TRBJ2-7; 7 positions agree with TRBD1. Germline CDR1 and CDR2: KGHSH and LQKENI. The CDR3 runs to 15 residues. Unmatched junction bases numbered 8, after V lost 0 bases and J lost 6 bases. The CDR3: CASSPPAGQAPEQYF. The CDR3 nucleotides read TGTGCCAGCTCACCACCCGCCGGACAGGCCCCCGAGCAGTACTTC.

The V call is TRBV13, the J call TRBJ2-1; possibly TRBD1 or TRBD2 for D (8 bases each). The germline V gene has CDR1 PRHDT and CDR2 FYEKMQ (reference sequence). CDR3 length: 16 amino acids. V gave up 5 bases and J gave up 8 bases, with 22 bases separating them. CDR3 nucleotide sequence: TGTGCCAGCAGCCCCGGGGGGGACAGGAGGTACCATGAGCAGTTCTTC. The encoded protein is CASSPGGDRRYHEQFF. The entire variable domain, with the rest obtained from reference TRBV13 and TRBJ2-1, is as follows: AAGVIQSPRHLIKEKRETATLKCYPIPRHDTVYWYQQGPGQDPQFLISFYEKMQSDKGSIPDRFSAQQFSDYHSELNMSSLELGDSALYFCASSPGGDRRYHEQFFGPGTRLTVL.

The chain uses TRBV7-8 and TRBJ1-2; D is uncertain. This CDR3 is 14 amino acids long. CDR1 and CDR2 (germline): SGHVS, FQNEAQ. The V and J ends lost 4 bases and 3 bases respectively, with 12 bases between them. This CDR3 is CASSSYVSHYGYTF. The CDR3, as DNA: TGTGCCAGCAGCTCATACGTCAGCCACTATGGCTACACCTTC.

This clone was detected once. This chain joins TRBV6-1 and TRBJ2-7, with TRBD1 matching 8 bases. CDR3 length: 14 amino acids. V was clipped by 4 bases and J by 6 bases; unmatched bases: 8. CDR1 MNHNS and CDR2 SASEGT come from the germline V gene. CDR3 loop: CASSVGRGPSEQYF. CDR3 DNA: TGTGCCAGCAGTGTCGGCAGGGGGCCGAGCGAGCAGTACTTC.

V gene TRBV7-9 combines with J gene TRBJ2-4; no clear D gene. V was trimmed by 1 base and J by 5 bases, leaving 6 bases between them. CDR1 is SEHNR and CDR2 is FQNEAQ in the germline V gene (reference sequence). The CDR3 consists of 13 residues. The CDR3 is CASSLEVENIQYF. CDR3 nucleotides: TGTGCCAGCAGCTTAGAAGTAGAAAACATTCAGTACTTC.

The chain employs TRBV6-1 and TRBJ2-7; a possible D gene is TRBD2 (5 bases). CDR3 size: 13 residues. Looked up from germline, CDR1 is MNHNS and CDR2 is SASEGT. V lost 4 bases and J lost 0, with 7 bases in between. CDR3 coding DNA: TGTGCCAGCAGTGGAGACTACTCCTACGAGCAGTACTTC. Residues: CASSGDYSYEQYF.

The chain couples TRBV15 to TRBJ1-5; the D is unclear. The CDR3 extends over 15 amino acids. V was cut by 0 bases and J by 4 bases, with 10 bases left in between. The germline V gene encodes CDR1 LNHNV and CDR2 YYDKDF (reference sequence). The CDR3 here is CATSREGKGNQPQHF. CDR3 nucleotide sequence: TGTGCCACCAGCAGAGAGGGTAAGGGTAATCAGCCCCAGCATTTT.

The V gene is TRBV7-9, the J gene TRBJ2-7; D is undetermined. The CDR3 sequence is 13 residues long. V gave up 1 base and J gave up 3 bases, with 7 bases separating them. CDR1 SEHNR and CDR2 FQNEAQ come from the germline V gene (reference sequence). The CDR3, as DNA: TGTGCCAGCAGCTTAGTAAAGGGCTACGAGCAGTACTTC. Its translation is CASSLVKGYEQYF. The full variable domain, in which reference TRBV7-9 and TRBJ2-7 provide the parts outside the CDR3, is DTGVSQNPRHKITKRGQNVTFRCDPISEHNRLYWYRQTLGQGPEFLTYFQNEAQLEKSRLLSDRFSAERPKGSFSTLEIQRTEQGDSAMYLCASSLVKGYEQYFGPGTRLTVT.

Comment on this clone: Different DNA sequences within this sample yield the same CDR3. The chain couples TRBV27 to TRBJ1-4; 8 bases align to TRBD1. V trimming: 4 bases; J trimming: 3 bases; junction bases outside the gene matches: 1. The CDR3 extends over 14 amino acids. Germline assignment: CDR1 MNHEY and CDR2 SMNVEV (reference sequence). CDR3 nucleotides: TGTGCCAGCAGTTGGACAGGGTCTAATGAAAAACTGTTTTTT. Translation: CASSWTGSNEKLFF. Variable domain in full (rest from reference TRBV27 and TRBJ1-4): EAQVTQNPRYLITVTGKKLTVTCSQNMNHEYMSWYRQDPGLGLRQIYYSMNVEVTDKGDVPEGYKVSRKEKRNFPLILESPSPNQTSLYFCASSWTGSNEKLFFGSGTQLSVL.

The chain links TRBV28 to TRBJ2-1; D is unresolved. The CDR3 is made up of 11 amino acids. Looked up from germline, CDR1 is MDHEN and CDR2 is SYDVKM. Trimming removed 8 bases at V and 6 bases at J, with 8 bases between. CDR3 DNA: TGTGCCAGCCCCCCTCTCAATGAGCAGTTCTTC. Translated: CASPPLNEQFF.

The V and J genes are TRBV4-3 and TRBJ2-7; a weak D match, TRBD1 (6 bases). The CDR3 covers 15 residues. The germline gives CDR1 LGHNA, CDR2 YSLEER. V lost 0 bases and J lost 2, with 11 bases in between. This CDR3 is CASSQDRRGTYEQYF. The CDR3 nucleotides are TGCGCCAGCAGCCAAGACCGCAGGGGAACCTACGAGCAGTACTTC.

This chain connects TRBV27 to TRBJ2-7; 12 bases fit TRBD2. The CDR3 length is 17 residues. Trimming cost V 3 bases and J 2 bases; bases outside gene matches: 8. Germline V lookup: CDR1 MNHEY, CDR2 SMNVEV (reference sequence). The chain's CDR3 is CASSFGGLAGRTYEQYF. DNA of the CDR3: TGTGCCAGCAGTTTCGGCGGACTAGCGGGACGCACCTACGAGCAGTACTTC.

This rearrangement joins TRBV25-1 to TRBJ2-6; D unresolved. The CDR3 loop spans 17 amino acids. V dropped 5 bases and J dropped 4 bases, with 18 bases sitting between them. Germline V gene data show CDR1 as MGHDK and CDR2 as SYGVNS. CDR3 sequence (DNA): TGTGCCAGCAGTCAGTCGATACGCTTTTCCGGGGCCAACGTCCTGACTTTC. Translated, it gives CASSQSIRFSGANVLTF.

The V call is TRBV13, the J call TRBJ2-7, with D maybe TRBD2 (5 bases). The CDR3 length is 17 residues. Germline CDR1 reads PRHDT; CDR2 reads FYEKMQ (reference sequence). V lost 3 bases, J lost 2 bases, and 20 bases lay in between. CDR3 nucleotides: TGTGCCAGCAGCTTTCGGGCATCGACTAAGCCTACCTACGAGCAGTACTTC. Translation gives CASSFRASTKPTYEQYF. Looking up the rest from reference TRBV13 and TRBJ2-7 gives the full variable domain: AAGVIQSPRHLIKEKRETATLKCYPIPRHDTVYWYQQGPGQDPQFLISFYEKMQSDKGSIPDRFSAQQFSDYHSELNMSSLELGDSALYFCASSFRASTKPTYEQYFGPGTRLTVT.

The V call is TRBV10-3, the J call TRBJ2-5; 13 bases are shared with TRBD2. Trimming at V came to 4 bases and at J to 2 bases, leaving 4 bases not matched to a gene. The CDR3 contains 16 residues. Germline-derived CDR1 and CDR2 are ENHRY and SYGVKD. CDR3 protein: CAISGPGLAGQETQYF. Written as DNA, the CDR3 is TGTGCCATCAGTGGTCCGGGACTAGCGGGGCAAGAGACCCAGTACTTC.